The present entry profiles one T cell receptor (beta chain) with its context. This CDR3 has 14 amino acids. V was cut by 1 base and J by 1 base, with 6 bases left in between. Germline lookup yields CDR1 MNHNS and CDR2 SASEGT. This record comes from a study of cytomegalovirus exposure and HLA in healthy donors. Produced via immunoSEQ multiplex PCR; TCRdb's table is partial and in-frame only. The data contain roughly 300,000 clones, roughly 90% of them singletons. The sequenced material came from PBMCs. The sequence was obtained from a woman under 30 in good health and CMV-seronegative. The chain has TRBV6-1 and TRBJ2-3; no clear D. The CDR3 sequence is CASSEDRGTDTQYF. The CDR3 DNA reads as TGTGCCAGCAGTGAAGACAGAGGCACAGATACGCAGTATTTT.